This passage covers 19 T cell receptor beta chains from one sample sequenced in a study of neoadjuvant anti-PD-1 for oral cavity cancer. Clones were sequenced by immunoSEQ multiplex PCR, and TCRdb holds only the in-frame ones, with some missing. The table includes around 13,000 clones, roughly 69% detected once. Sequenced material: PBMCs, taken before nivolumab (anti-PD-1) treatment. Every receptor here comes from a person aged 35-79 years with oral cavity squamous cell carcinoma.

This clone was seen a few times. The chain uses TRBV4-1 and TRBJ2-1; D not resolved. V lost 8 bases to trimming and J lost 8 bases, with 13 bases between them. The CDR3 loop spans 12 amino acids. From germline, CDR1 is MGHRA and CDR2 YSYEKL. CDR3 protein: CASLGTKDEQFF. In nucleotides, the CDR3 is TGCGCCAGCCTTGGTACCAAGGATGAGCAGTTCTTC.

The V and J genes are TRBV5-3 and TRBJ2-1; 8 bases fit TRBD2. TRBV5-3 counts as an open reading frame of uncertain function. Unmatched junction bases numbered 3, after V lost 0 bases and J lost 1 base. The CDR3 is 16 amino acids. Here the CDR3 DNA reads TGTGCCAGAAGCTTGGATAGCGGGGCGTCCTACAATGAGCAGTTCTTC. It translates to CARSLDSGASYNEQFF.

V is TRBV28 and J is TRBJ1-2; D unclear. CDR3 size: 11 residues. The germline CDR1 and CDR2 sequences are MDHEN and SYDVKM. Trimming shortened V by 1 base and J by 10 bases, and 7 bases separated the two germline ends. In DNA form, the CDR3 reads TGTGCCAGCAGTTTATTCTGGGACTACACCTTC. Its protein is CASSLFWDYTF.

CDR3: CSVGTAYEQYF. CDR3 in DNA: TGCAGCGTCGGGACGGCCTACGAGCAGTACTTC. V usage is TRBV29-1 and J usage is TRBJ2-7, with D perhaps being TRBD1 or TRBD2 (5 bases each). Germline V gives CDR1 SQVTM, CDR2 ANQGSEA. The CDR3 covers 11 residues. The V gene lost 6 bases and the J gene lost 2 bases, with 8 bases spanning the gap.

This chain connects TRBV7-9 to TRBJ1-6; D unclear. The CDR3 extends over 16 amino acids. Germline V gene sequence: CDR1 SEHNR, CDR2 FQNEAQ (reference sequence). V shed 0 bases and J shed 5 bases, with 11 bases lying between them. DNA of the CDR3: TGTGCCAGCAGCTTAGCGCGGATTTGGGATAATTCACCCCTCCACTTT. This encodes CASSLARIWDNSPLHF.

The table lists this clone with a few counts. The rearrangement uses TRBV7-6 and TRBJ1-4, with D unresolved. The V end lost 3 bases, the J end lost 0 bases, and 2 bases lay between the germline ends. The CDR3 is made up of 13 amino acids. Germline V gives CDR1 SGHVS, CDR2 FNYEAQ. CDR3: CASSFATNEKLFF. CDR3 sequence (DNA): TGTGCCAGCAGCTTTGCAACTAATGAAAAACTGTTTTTT.

The chain uses TRBV7-9 and TRBJ1-2; a weak D match, TRBD1 (5 bases). CDR3 size: 14 residues. From germline, CDR1 is SEHNR and CDR2 FQNEAQ (reference sequence). V dropped 7 bases and J dropped 0 bases, with 12 bases sitting between them. The CDR3 sequence: CASTLGAPNYGYTF. The CDR3 DNA reads TGTGCCAGCACCCTAGGGGCACCTAACTATGGCTACACCTTC.

V is TRBV5-4 and J is TRBJ2-5; TRBD1 agrees at 8 bases. Losses at the gene ends were 5 bases for V and 3 bases for J; bases not matched to a gene: 3. CDR3 size: 13 residues. CDR1 and CDR2 from the germline V gene are SGHNT and YYREEE (reference sequence). The CDR3 region has the DNA TGTGCCAGCAGTCGGGACAGGAAAGAGACCCAGTACTTC. Translation gives CASSRDRKETQYF.

This chain uses TRBV15 with TRBJ2-1; D unresolved. CDR3 size: 11 residues. Germline V gene data show CDR1 as LNHNV and CDR2 as YYDKDF (reference sequence). The V and J ends lost 0 bases and 15 bases respectively, with 9 bases between them. CDR3 loop: CATSRENRLFF. In DNA form, the CDR3 reads TGTGCCACCAGCAGAGAGAACAGACTGTTCTTC.

This clone was seen a handful of times. This rearrangement joins TRBV5-8 to TRBJ1-5; no clear D. The CDR3 contains 14 residues. CDR1 and CDR2 (germline): SGHTS, YDEGEE. V was clipped by 0 bases and J by 7 bases, with 11 bases between them. CDR3 DNA: TGTGCCAGCAGCTTGGGCCAGCGGAACCAGCCCCAGCATTTT. This translates into CASSLGQRNQPQHF.

The V and J genes are TRBV4-1 and TRBJ2-7, with TRBD1 identical over 9 bases. Germline loops: CDR1 MGHRA, CDR2 YSYEKL. The CDR3 is made up of 14 amino acids. Trimming removed 4 bases from V and 6 bases from J; junction bases left unmatched: 7. The DNA of the CDR3 is TGCGCCAGCAGCCCTCAGACAGGGGGGCGCGAGCAGTACTTC. Translation: CASSPQTGGREQYF.

The chain employs TRBV10-3 and TRBJ1-5; D remains unclear. CDR3 length equals 16 residues. The germline V and J ends were trimmed by 3 bases and 2 bases, with 14 bases remaining between them. Germline-derived CDR1 and CDR2 are ENHRY and SYGVKD. CDR3 loop: CAISDFSPGGNQPQHF. The CDR3 DNA follows: TGTGCCATCAGTGATTTTAGCCCTGGGGGCAATCAGCCCCAGCATTTT.

The chain combines TRBV6-1 with TRBJ2-7; D gene ambiguous. The CDR3 is 13 amino acids. Germline loops: CDR1 MNHNS, CDR2 SASEGT. V lost 0 bases and J 9 bases, leaving 12 bases between the germline ends. The CDR3 DNA sequence: TGTGCCAGCAGTGAAGCGCACCCCGGGCGGCAGTACTTC. Its protein is CASSEAHPGRQYF.

The rearrangement links TRBV29-1 to TRBJ2-1; TRBD1 matches at 7 bases. In germline, CDR1 is SQVTM, CDR2 ANQGSEA. There are 16 residues in the CDR3. Trimming took 4 bases from V and 3 from J; bases not matched to a gene: 12. CDR3 DNA sequence: TGCAGCGTTGTTAGGCAACCGGGACAGCTCTACAATGAGCAGTTCTTC. Its translation: CSVVRQPGQLYNEQFF.

This clone was detected only a few times. The chain couples TRBV9 to TRBJ2-5, with D uncertain. The CDR3 is 17 amino acids. CDR1 is SGDLS, CDR2 YYNGEE, per germline. V shed 0 bases and J shed 0 bases, with 15 bases lying between them. CDR3 sequence reads: CASSVGLRVQNQETQYF. The DNA of the CDR3 is TGTGCCAGCAGCGTAGGACTTCGCGTACAAAACCAAGAGACCCAGTACTTC.

The chain links TRBV7-2 to TRBJ2-2; 7 positions match TRBD1. From germline, CDR1 is SGHTA and CDR2 FQGNSA. The CDR3 runs to 15 residues. With V trimmed by 5 bases and J by 7 bases, 10 bases remained unmatched. CDR3 bases: TGTGCCAGCAGCGGACGACAGGGCGTGATCGGGGAGCTGTTTTTT. Residues: CASSGRQGVIGELFF.

This clone was detected only a few times. The chain combines TRBV19 with TRBJ1-5; no clear D gene. In germline, CDR1 is LNHDA, CDR2 SQIVND (reference sequence). The CDR3 contains 14 residues. V was pared by 3 bases and J by 0 bases, with 6 bases between. As DNA, the CDR3 is TGTGCCAGTAGTATTCAGAATAGCAATCAGCCCCAGCATTTT. This sequence encodes CASSIQNSNQPQHF.

Only a few counts were recorded for this clone. V and J are TRBV5-6 and TRBJ2-2; D is unresolved. The germline V and J ends were trimmed by 1 base and 6 bases, with 16 bases remaining between them. Germline lookup yields CDR1 SGHDT and CDR2 YYEEEE. CDR3 length: 16 residues. The CDR3 DNA is TGTGCCAGCAGCTTGCGGCCCCTGGGTAGGTCCGGGGAGCTGTTTTTT. It encodes CASSLRPLGRSGELFF. The complete variable domain, with remaining parts taken from reference TRBV5-6 and TRBJ2-2, reads DAGVTQSPTHLIKTRGQQVTLRCSPKSGHDTVSWYQQALGQGPQFIFQYYEEEERQRGNFPDRFSGHQFPNYSSELNVNALLLGDSALYLCASSLRPLGRSGELFFGEGSRLTVL.

This chain links TRBV28 with TRBJ2-3; TRBD2 aligns across 7 bases. J lost 2 bases, V lost 6 bases, and 8 bases had no gene match. In germline, CDR1 is MDHEN, CDR2 SYDVKM. CDR3 length equals 15 residues. CDR3 amino acids: CASSSAGSYTDTQYF. The CDR3 region has the DNA TGTGCCAGCAGCTCAGCGGGATCCTACACAGATACGCAGTATTTT.